A selection of T cell receptor beta chains follows, all from one sample in a study of OX40 agonist ivuxolimab in advanced cancers. Measured with immunoSEQ multiplex PCR; TCRdb has only the in-frame clones, and not every one. The data show fewer than 100,000 clones, with roughly nine tenths seen just once and about 0.2% held by the top ten. Sample: CD4+ or CD8+ T cells sorted from blood, taken in a trial of the OX40 agonist ivuxolimab. The receptors originated from an adult with an advanced solid tumor such as melanoma, head and neck, liver or kidney cancer. Each CDR3 is given with its conserved first and last residue. D genes are given only for firm matches. Clone size is shown for a subset of rows, as once, few, many or a class of expanded clone.

v_call: TRBV18
j_call: TRBJ1-2
d_call: -
clone_size: -
cdr3_length: 16
cdr3_aa: CASSPMSHWSVGGYTF

v_call: TRBV5-1
j_call: TRBJ2-3
d_call: TRBD2
clone_size: -
cdr3_length: 15
cdr3_aa: CASRSGGISTDTQYF

v_call: TRBV18
j_call: TRBJ2-1
d_call: -
clone_size: -
cdr3_length: 15
cdr3_aa: CASSRARTNYNEQFF

v_call: TRBV27
j_call: TRBJ2-2
d_call: -
clone_size: -
cdr3_length: 12
cdr3_aa: CASAEWAGELFF

v_call: TRBV18
j_call: TRBJ1-4
d_call: -
clone_size: -
cdr3_length: 15
cdr3_aa: CASSPRAELGEKLFF

v_call: TRBV6-5
j_call: TRBJ1-2
d_call: -
clone_size: -
cdr3_length: 13
cdr3_aa: CASSSDGAYGYTF

v_call: TRBV27
j_call: TRBJ1-4
d_call: -
clone_size: -
cdr3_length: 12
cdr3_aa: CASSSGNEKLFF

v_call: TRBV6-5
j_call: TRBJ2-1
d_call: -
clone_size: -
cdr3_length: 15
cdr3_aa: CASSYGGNSYNEQFF

v_call: TRBV7-9
j_call: TRBJ2-1
d_call: -
clone_size: once
cdr3_length: 17
cdr3_aa: CASSLMGRGPSYNEQFF

v_call: TRBV5-6
j_call: TRBJ1-1
d_call: -
clone_size: -
cdr3_length: 14
cdr3_aa: CASSYRVTNTEAFF

v_call: TRBV9
j_call: TRBJ2-5
d_call: -
clone_size: -
cdr3_length: 15
cdr3_aa: CASSVDVGREETQYF

v_call: TRBV2
j_call: TRBJ2-1
d_call: -
clone_size: -
cdr3_length: 15
cdr3_aa: CASSTIGGSYNEQFF

v_call: TRBV11-1
j_call: TRBJ1-1
d_call: -
clone_size: -
cdr3_length: 14
cdr3_aa: CASSLAVRNTEAFF

v_call: TRBV27
j_call: TRBJ2-3
d_call: -
clone_size: -
cdr3_length: 14
cdr3_aa: CASSFGLRTDTQYF

v_call: TRBV5-1
j_call: TRBJ2-3
d_call: -
clone_size: -
cdr3_length: 13
cdr3_aa: CASSTTGPNTQYF

v_call: TRBV28
j_call: TRBJ1-2
d_call: -
clone_size: -
cdr3_length: 12
cdr3_aa: CASSLRGYGYTF

v_call: TRBV5-1
j_call: TRBJ2-2
d_call: -
clone_size: -
cdr3_length: 17
cdr3_aa: CASSLVRTYQATGELFF

v_call: TRBV4-2
j_call: TRBJ1-2
d_call: -
clone_size: -
cdr3_length: 15
cdr3_aa: CASSQGEEGNYGYTF

v_call: TRBV5-1
j_call: TRBJ2-7
d_call: -
clone_size: once
cdr3_length: 13
cdr3_aa: CASSLMGAYEQYF

v_call: TRBV5-1
j_call: TRBJ2-1
d_call: TRBD2
clone_size: -
cdr3_length: 14
cdr3_aa: CASSGTSGYNEQFF

v_call: TRBV19
j_call: TRBJ1-2
d_call: -
clone_size: -
cdr3_length: 12
cdr3_aa: CASSIMGYGYTF

v_call: TRBV6-1
j_call: TRBJ1-2
d_call: -
clone_size: -
cdr3_length: 14
cdr3_aa: CASSESRDEDGYTF

v_call: TRBV7-3
j_call: TRBJ2-3
d_call: TRBD2
clone_size: few
cdr3_length: 16
cdr3_aa: CASSSGQGLRTDTQYF

v_call: TRBV5-6
j_call: TRBJ1-3
d_call: TRBD1
clone_size: once
cdr3_length: 15
cdr3_aa: CASSFGTASGNTIYF

v_call: TRBV7-3
j_call: TRBJ1-2
d_call: -
clone_size: -
cdr3_length: 15
cdr3_aa: CASSLSHESLYGYTF

v_call: TRBV7-8
j_call: TRBJ2-1
d_call: TRBD1
clone_size: -
cdr3_length: 15
cdr3_aa: CASSPTGGFYNEQFF

v_call: TRBV28
j_call: TRBJ1-5
d_call: TRBD1
clone_size: -
cdr3_length: 16
cdr3_aa: CASSITGGQGGQPQHF